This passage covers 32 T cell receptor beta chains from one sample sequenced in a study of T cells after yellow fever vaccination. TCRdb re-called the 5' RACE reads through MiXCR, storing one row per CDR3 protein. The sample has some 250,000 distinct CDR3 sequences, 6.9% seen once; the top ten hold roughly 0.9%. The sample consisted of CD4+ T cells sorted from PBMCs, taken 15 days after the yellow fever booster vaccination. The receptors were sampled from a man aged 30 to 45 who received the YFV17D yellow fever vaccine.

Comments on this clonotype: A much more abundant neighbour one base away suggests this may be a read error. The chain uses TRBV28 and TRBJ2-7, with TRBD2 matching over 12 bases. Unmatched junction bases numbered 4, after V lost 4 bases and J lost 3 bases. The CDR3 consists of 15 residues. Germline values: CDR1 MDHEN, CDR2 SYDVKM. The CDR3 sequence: CASSSLAGGFYEQYF. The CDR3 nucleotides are TGTGCCAGCAGTTCACTAGCGGGAGGTTTCTACGAGCAGTACTTC.

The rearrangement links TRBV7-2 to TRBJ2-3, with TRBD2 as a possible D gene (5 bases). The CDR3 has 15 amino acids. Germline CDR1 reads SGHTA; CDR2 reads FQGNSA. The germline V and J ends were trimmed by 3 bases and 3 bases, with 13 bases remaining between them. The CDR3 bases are TGTGCCAGCAGCTTGTTCGGGATTAGTACAGATACGCAGTATTTT. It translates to CASSLFGISTDTQYF. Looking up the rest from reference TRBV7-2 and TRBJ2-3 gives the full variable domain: GAGVSQSPSNKVTEKGKDVELRCDPISGHTALYWYRQSLGQGLEFLIYFQGNSAPDKSGLPSDRFSAERTGGSVSTLTIQRTQQEDSAVYLCASSLFGISTDTQYFGPGTRLTVL.

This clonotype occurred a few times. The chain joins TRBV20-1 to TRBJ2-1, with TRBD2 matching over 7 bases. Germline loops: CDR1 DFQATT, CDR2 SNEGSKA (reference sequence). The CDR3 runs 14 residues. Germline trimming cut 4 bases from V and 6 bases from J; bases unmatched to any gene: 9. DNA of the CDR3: TGCAGTGCTATTGGAGCGGGAAGCCGCAATGAGCAGTTCTTC. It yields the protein CSAIGAGSRNEQFF.

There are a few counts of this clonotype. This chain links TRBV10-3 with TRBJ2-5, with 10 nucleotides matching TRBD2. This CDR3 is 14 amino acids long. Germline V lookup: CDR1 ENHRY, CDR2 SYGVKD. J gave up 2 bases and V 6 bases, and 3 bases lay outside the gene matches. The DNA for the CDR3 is TGTGCCATCAGACCGACTAGCGGGCAAGAGACCCAGTACTTC. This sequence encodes CAIRPTSGQETQYF.

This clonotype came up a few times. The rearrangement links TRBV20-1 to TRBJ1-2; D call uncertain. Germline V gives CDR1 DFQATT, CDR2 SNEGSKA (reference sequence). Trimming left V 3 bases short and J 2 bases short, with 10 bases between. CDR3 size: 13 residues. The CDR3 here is CSASAATNYGYTF. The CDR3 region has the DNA TGCAGTGCTAGTGCTGCGACCAACTATGGCTACACCTTC.

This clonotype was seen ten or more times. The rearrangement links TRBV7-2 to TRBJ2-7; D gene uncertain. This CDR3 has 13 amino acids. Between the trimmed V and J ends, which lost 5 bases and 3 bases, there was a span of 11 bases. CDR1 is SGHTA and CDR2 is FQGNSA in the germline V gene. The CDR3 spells CASSQTAGYEQYF. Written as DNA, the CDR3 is TGTGCCAGCAGCCAAACAGCAGGCTACGAGCAGTACTTC.

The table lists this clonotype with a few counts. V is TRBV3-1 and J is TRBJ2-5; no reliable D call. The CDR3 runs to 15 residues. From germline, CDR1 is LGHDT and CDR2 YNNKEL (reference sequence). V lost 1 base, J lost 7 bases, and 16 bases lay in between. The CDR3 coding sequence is TGTGCCAGCAGCCAAGTTAACTTTAGGATTGGGACCCAGTACTTC. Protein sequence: CASSQVNFRIGTQYF.

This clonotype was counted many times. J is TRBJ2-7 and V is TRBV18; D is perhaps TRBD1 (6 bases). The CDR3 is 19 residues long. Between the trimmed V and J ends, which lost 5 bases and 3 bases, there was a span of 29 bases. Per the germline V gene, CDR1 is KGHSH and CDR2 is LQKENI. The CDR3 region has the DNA TGTGCCAGCTCATCAACCTACCCAACGCCGACAGGTGTAGTCTACGAGCAGTACTTC. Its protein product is CASSSTYPTPTGVVYEQYF.

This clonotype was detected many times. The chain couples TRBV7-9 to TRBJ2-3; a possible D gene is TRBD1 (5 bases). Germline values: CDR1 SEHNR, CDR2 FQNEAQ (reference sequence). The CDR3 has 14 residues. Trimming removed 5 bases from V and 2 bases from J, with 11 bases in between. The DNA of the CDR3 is TGTGCCAGCAGCACCCAGGGTATCACAGATACGCAGTATTTT. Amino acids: CASSTQGITDTQYF.

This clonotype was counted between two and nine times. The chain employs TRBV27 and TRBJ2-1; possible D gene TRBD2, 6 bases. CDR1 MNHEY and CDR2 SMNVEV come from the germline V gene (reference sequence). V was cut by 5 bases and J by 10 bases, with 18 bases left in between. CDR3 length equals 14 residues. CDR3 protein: CASSPMTRFREQFF. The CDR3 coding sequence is TGTGCCAGCAGTCCCATGACTAGATTCCGAGAGCAGTTCTTC.

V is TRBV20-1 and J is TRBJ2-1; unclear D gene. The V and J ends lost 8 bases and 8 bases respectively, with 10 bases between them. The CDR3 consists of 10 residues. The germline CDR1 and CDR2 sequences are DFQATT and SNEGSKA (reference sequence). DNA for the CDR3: TGCAGTTACCAGCAGTATGAGCAGTTCTTC. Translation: CSYQQYEQFF.

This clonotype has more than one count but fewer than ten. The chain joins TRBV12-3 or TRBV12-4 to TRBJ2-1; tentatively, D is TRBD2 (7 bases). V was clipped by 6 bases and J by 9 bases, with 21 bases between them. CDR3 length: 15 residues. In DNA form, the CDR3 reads TGTGCCAGCAGCCCAAAGGGGGGAGGGCCAAGTGAGCAGTTCTTC. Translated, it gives CASSPKGGGPSEQFF.

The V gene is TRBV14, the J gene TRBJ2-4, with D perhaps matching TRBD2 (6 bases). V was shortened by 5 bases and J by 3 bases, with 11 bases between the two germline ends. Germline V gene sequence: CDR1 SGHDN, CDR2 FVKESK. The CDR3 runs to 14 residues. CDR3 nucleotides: TGTGCCAGCAGCATCGGGGGAGTCAAAAACATTCAGTACTTC. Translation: CASSIGGVKNIQYF.

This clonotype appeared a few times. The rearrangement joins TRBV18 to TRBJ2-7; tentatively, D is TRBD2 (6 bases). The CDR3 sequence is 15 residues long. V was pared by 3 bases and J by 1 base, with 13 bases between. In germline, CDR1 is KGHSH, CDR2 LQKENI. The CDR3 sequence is CASSPGYGGSYEQYF. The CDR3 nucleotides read TGTGCCAGCTCACCGGGATACGGGGGTTCCTACGAGCAGTACTTC.

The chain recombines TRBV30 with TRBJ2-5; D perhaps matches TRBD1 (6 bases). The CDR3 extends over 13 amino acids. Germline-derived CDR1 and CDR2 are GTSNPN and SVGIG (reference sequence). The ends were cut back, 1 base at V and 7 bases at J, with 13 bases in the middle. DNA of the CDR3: TGTGCCTGGAGTGAGGACAGCAAAGGGACCCAGTACTTC. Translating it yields CAWSEDSKGTQYF.

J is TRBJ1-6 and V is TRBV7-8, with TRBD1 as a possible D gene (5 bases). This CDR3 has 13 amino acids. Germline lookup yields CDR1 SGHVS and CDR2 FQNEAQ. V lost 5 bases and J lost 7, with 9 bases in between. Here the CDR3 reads CASSKWDNSPLHF. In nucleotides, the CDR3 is TGTGCCAGCAGCAAGTGGGACAATTCACCCCTCCACTTT.

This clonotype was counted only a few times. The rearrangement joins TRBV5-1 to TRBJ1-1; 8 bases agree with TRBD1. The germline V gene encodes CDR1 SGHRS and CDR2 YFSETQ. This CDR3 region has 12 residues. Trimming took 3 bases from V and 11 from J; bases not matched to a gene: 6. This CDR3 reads CASSYDRGWAFF. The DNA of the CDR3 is TGCGCCAGCAGCTATGACAGGGGTTGGGCTTTCTTT.

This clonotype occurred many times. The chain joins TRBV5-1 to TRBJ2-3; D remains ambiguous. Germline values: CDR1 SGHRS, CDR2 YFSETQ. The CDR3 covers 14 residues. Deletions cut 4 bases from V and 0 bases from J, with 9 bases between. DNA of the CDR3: TGCGCCAGCAGCGGCCGAACTAGCACAGATACGCAGTATTTT. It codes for CASSGRTSTDTQYF.

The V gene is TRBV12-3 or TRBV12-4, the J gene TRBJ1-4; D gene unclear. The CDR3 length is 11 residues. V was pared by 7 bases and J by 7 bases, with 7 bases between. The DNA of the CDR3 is TGTGCCAGCACCATGGGTGAAAAACTGTTTTTT. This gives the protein CASTMGEKLFF.

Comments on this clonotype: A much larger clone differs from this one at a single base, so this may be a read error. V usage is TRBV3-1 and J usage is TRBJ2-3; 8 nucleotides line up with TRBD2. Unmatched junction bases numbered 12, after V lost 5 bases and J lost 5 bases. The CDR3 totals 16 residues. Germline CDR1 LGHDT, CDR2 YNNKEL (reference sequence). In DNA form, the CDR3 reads TGTGCCAGCAGCTTACTACACAGGGCGGGAGGAGATACGCAGTATTTT. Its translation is CASSLLHRAGGDTQYF.

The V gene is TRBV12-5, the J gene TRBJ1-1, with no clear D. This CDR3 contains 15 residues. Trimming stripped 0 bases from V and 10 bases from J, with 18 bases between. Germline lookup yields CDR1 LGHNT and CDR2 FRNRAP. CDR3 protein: CASGLVPSSRMRAFF. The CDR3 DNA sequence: TGTGCTAGTGGTTTGGTACCGTCGTCGAGGATGAGAGCTTTCTTT.

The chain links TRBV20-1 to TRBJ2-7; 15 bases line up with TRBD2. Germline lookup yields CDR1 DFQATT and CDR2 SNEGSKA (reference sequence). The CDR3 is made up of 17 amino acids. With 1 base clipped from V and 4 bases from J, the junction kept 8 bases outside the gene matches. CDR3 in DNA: TGCAGTGCTAGAGGCCTAGGGACTAGCGGGAGGTCTTACGAGCAGTACTTC. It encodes CSARGLGTSGRSYEQYF.

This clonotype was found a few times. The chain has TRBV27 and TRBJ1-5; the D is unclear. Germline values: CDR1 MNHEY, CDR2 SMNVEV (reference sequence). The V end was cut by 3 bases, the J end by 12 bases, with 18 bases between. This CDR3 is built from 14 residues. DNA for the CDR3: TGTGCCAGCAGTTTCCAATCAGGCCCCCAAGGCCAGCATTTT. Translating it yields CASSFQSGPQGQHF.

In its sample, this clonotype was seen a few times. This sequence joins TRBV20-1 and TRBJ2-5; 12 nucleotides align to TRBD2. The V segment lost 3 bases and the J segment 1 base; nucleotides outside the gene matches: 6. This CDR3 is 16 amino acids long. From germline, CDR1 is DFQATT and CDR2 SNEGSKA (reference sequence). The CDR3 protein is CSASSTGLAGQETQYF. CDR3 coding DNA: TGCAGTGCTAGCAGTACGGGACTAGCGGGCCAAGAGACCCAGTACTTC.

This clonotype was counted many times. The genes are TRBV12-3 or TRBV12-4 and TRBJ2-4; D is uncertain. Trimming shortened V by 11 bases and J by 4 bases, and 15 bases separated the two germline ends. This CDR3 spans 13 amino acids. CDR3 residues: CAVQENGKNIQYF. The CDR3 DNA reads TGTGCCGTGCAGGAGAACGGGAAAAACATTCAGTACTTC.

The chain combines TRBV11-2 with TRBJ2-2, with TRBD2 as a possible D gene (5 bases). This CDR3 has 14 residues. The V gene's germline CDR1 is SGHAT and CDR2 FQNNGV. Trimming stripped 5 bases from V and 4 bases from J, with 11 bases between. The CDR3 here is CASSPSRGTGELFF. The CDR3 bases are TGTGCCAGCAGCCCGTCCCGGGGCACCGGGGAGCTGTTTTTT.

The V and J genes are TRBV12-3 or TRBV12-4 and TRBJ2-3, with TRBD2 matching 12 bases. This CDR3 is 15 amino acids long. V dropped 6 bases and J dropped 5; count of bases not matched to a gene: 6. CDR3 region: CASSPTSGSLDTQYF. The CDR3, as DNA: TGTGCCAGCAGCCCGACTAGCGGGAGTTTAGATACGCAGTATTTT.

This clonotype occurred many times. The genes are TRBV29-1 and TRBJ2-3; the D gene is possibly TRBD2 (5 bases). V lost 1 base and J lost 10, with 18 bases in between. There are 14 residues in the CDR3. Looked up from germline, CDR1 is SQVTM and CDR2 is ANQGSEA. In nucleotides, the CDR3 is TGCAGCGTTGAAGCCAGCGGTCATCTGTCCCCGCAGTATTTT. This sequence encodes CSVEASGHLSPQYF.

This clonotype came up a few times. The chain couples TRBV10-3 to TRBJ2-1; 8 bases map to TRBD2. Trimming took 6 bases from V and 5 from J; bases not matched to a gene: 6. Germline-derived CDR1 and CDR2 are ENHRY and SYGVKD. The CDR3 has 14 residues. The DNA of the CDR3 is TGTGCCATCAGGGATAGCGGGATCAACAATGAGCAGTTCTTC. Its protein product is CAIRDSGINNEQFF.

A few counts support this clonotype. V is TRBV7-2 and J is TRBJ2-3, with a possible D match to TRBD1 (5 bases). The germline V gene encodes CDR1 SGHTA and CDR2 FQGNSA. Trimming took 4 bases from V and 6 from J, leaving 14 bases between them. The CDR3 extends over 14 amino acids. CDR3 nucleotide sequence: TGTGCCAGCAGCTCTGGGGCCACCCCCGATACGCAGTATTTT. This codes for CASSSGATPDTQYF.

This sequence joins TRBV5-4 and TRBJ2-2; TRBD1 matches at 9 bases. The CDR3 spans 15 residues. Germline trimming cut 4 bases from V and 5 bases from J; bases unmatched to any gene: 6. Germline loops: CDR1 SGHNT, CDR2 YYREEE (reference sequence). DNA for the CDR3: TGTGCCAGCAGCCCAACAGGGGGCTATACCGGGGAGCTGTTTTTT. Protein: CASSPTGGYTGELFF.

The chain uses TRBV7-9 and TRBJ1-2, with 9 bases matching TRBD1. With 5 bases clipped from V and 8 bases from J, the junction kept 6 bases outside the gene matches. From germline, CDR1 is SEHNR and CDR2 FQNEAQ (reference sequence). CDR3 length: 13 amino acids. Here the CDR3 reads CASSRGTGQGYTF. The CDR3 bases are TGTGCCAGCAGCCGGGGGACAGGGCAAGGCTACACCTTC.